This T cell receptor beta chain is drawn from a study of blood T cell repertoires in COVID-19. On the study more broadly: Material from acute and convalescent COVID-19 was sourced from the United States, Italy and Spain.

Original processing notes: Reference gene primer amplification gave estimated nucleated cell counts. TCRdb keeps only in-frame clones here, not all; method: immunoSEQ multiplex PCR. Clone size and V and J calls were adopted from that table, with D and trimming inferred from the DNA. The repertoire includes tens of thousands of clones, 85% to 90% of them detected once, and just over 5% sits in the top ten. This CDR3 is built from 16 residues. This chain connects TRBV21-1 to TRBJ2-1; the D segment call TRBD2 is taken from the table without a DNA check. TRBV21-1 is recorded as a pseudogene. The TCR was taken from a man older than 75 with acute or convalescent COVID-19. The specimen sequenced was peripheral blood. CDR3 loop: CASSSQTSGSYNEQFF. The CDR3, as DNA: TGTGCCAGCAGCAGTCAGACTAGCGGGAGTTACAATGAGCAGTTCTTC.